This entry lists 3 T cell receptor beta chains sequenced from one sample in a study of Graves' ophthalmopathy and Graves' hyperthyroidism. Amplification of the TCR beta CDR3 regions used RNA transcripts (as template). First-round RT-PCR with HTBI primers preceded a second-round multiplex PCR. TCRdb fed the multiplex PCR reads into MiXCR, producing one record per CDR3 protein. The data hold about 640,000 distinct CDR3 sequences, with about 38% observed a single time. Sequencing used peripheral blood. These receptors were obtained from an adult man with Graves' ophthalmopathy.

Worth noting for this clonotype: A read error may account for a junction end that differs from germline. The chain carries TRBV10-3 and TRBJ2-2; perhaps TRBD2 as D (6 bases). Germline CDR1 ENHRY, CDR2 SYGVKD. CDR3 length: 15 residues. The CDR3 loop reads CASSGISGDTGELFF. CDR3 coding DNA: TGTGCCAGCAGTGGTATTAGCGGAGACACCGGGGAGCTGTTTTTT.

On this clonotype itself: The junction departs from the called germline gene at one end, perhaps through a read error. The gene calls are TRBV10-3 and TRBJ1-2; a possible D gene is TRBD1 (5 bases). The germline V gene encodes CDR1 ENHRY and CDR2 SYGVKD. The CDR3 covers 13 residues. CDR3 nucleotide sequence: TGCGCCATCAGTGAGTCAGGGTCGGGTGGCTACACCTTC. Its translation: CAISESGSGGYTF.

This clonotype was recorded many times. V is TRBV29-1 and J is TRBJ1-2, with 8 bases lining up with TRBD1. Trimming at V came to 4 bases and at J to 5 bases, leaving 6 bases not matched to a gene. CDR1 and CDR2 (germline): SQVTM, ANQGSEA. The CDR3 has 13 residues. Here the CDR3 DNA reads TGCAGCGTTGCACCAGGGGGCAAGTATGGCTACACCTTC. It codes for CSVAPGGKYGYTF. Supplemented by reference TRBV29-1 and TRBJ1-2, the full variable domain reads SAVISQKPSRDICQRGTSLTIQCQVDSQVTMMFWYRQQPGQSLTLIATANQGSEATYESGFVIDKFPISRPNLTFSTLTVSNMSPEDSSIYLCSVAPGGKYGYTFGSGTRLTVV.